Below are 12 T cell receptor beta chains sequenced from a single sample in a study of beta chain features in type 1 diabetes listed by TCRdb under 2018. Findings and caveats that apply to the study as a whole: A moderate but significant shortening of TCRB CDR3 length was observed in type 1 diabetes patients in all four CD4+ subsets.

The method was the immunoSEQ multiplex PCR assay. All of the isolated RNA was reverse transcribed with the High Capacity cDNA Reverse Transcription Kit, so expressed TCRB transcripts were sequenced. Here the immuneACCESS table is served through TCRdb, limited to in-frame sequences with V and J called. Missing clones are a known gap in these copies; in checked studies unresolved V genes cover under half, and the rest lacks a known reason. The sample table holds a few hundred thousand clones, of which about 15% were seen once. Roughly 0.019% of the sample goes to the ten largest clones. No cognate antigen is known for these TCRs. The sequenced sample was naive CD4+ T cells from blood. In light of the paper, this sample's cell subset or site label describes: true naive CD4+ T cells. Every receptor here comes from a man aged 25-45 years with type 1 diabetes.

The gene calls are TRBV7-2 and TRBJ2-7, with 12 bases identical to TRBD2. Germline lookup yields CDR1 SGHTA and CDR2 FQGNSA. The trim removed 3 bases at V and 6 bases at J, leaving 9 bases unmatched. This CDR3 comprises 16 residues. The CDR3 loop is CASSFPGLAGLAEQYF. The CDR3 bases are TGTGCCAGCAGCTTCCCGGGACTAGCGGGTTTAGCCGAGCAGTACTTC. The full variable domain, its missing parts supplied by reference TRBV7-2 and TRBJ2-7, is GAGVSQSPSNKVTEKGKDVELRCDPISGHTALYWYRQSLGQGLEFLIYFQGNSAPDKSGLPSDRFSAERTGGSVSTLTIQRTQQEDSAVYLCASSFPGLAGLAEQYFGPGTRLTVT.

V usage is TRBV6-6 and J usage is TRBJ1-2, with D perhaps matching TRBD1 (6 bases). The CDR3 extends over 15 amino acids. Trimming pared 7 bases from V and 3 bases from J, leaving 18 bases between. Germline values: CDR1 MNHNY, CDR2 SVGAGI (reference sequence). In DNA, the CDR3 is TGTGCCAGCATCCCGGGACAAGAAGCCTACTATGGCTACACCTTC. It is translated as CASIPGQEAYYGYTF.

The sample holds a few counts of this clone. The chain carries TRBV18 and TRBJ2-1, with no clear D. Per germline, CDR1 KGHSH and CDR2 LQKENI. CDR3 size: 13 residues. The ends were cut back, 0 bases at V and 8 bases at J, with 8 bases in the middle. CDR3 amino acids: CASSPPPVDEQFF. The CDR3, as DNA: TGTGCCAGCTCACCACCGCCAGTCGATGAGCAGTTCTTC.

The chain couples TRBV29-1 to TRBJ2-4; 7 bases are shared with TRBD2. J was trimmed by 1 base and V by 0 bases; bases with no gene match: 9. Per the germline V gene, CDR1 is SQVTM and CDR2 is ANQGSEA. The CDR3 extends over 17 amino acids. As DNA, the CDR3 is TGCAGCGTTGAAGATCGGGTGGGGGGGACTGCCAAAAACATTCAGTACTTC. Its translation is CSVEDRVGGTAKNIQYF.

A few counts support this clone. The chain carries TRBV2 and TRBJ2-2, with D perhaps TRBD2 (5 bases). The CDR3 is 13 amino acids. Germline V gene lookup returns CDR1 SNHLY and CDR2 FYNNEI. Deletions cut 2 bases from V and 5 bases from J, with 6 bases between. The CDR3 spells CASSERGTGELFF. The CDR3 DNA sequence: TGTGCCAGCAGTGAAAGAGGGACCGGGGAGCTGTTTTTT.

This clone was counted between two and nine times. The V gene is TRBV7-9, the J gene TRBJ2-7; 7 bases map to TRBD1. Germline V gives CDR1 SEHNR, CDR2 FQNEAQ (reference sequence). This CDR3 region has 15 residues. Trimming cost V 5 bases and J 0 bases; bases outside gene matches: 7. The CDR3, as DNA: TGTGCCAGCAGCCCGACAGGGTTTCCCTCCTACGAGCAGTACTTC. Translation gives CASSPTGFPSYEQYF. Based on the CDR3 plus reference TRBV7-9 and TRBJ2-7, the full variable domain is DTGVSQNPRHKITKRGQNVTFRCDPISEHNRLYWYRQTLGQGPEFLTYFQNEAQLEKSRLLSDRFSAERPKGSFSTLEIQRTEQGDSAMYLCASSPTGFPSYEQYFGPGTRLTVT.

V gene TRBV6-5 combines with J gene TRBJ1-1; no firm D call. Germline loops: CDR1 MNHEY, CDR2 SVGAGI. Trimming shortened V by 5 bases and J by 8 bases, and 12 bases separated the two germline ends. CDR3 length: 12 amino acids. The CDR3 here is CASSGANFEAFF. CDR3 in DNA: TGTGCCAGCAGTGGAGCGAATTTCGAAGCTTTCTTT.

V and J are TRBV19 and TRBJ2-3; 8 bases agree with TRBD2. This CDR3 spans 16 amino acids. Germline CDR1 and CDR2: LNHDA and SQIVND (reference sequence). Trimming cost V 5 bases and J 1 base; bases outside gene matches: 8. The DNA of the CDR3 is TGTGCCAGTAGTCGATCACTAGCGGTTGGCACAGATACGCAGTATTTT. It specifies CASSRSLAVGTDTQYF.

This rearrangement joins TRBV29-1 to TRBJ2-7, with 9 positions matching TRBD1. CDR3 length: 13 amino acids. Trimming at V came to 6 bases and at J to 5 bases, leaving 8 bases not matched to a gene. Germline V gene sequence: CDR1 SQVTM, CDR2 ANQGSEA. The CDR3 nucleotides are TGCAGCGTCGGGACAGGGAGAAACGACGAGCAGTACTTC. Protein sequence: CSVGTGRNDEQYF.

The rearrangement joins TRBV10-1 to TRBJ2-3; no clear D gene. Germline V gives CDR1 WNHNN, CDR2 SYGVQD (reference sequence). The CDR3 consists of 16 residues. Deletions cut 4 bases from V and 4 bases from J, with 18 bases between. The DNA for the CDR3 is TGCGCCAGCAGTGTGGAGACTTTTAAAGGCGCAGATACGCAGTATTTT. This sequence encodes CASSVETFKGADTQYF.

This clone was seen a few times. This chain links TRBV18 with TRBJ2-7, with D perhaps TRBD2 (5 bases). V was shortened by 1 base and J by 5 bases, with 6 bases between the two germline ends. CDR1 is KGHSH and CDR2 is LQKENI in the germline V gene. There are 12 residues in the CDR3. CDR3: CASSPRGNEQYF. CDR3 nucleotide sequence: TGTGCCAGCTCACCACGAGGGAACGAGCAGTACTTC.

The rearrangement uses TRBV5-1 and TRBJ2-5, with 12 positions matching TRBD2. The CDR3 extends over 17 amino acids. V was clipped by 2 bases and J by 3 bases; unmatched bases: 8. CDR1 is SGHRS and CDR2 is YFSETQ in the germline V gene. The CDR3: CASSFGASGRAEETQYF. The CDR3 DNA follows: TGCGCCAGCAGCTTCGGGGCTAGCGGGAGGGCCGAAGAGACCCAGTACTTC.